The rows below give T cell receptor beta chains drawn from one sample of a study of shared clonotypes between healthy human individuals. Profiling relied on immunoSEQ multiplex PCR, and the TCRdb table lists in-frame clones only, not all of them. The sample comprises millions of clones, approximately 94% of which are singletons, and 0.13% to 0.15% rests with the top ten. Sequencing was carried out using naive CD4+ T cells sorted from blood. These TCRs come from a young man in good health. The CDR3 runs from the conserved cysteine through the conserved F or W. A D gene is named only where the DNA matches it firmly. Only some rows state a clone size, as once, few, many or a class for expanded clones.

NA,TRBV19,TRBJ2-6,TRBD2,TGTGCCAGTAAGACTAGCGGGGGGGCCTGGCCTGGGGCCAACGTCCTGACTTTC,CASKTSGGAWPGANVLTF
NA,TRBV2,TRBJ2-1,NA,TGTGCCAGCAGTGTGATCGGTAGTGGGCAGTTCTTC,CASSVIGSGQFF
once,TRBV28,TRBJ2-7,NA,TGTGCCAGCAGTTTAAACGGGTTACCCTACGAGCAGTACTTC,CASSLNGLPYEQYF
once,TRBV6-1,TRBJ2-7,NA,TGTGCCAGCACCCTAGGCAGGGCCTACGAGCAGTACTTC,CASTLGRAYEQYF
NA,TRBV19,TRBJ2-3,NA,TGTGCCACCACCCCGGGACTTTCCACAGATACGCAGTATTTT,CATTPGLSTDTQYF
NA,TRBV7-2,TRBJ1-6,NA,TGTGCCAGCAGCTTAGGGGCAGGGGATTATTCACCCCTCCACTTT,CASSLGAGDYSPLHF
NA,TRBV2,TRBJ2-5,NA,TGTGCCAGCGCTGACGATGTAATAGAGACCCAGTACTTC,CASADDVIETQYF
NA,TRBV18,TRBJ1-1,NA,TGTGCCAGCTCACCAATGGTTGGCACTGAAGCTTTCTTT,CASSPMVGTEAFF
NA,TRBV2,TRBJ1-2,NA,TGTGCCAGCAGTGAAGGGCAGGCTTATGGCTACACCTTC,CASSEGQAYGYTF
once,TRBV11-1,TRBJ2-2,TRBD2,TGTGCCAGCAGCTCACCCGGGGGGATCCCCACCGGGGAGCTGTTTTTT,CASSSPGGIPTGELFF
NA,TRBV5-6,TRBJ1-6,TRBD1,TGTGCCAGCAGCTTGTGGGACAGGGGGTCCTATAATTCACCCCTCCACTTT,CASSLWDRGSYNSPLHF
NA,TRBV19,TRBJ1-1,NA,TGTGCCAGTAGTCTGCAGGGACAGAACACTGAAGCTTTCTTT,CASSLQGQNTEAFF
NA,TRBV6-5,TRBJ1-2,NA,TGTGCCAGCAGTTACCTGGGAAAGGGCTACACCTTC,CASSYLGKGYTF
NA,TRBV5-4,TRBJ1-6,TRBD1,TGTGCCAGCAGACCGGGGACAGGTTATAATTCACCCCTCCACTTT,CASRPGTGYNSPLHF
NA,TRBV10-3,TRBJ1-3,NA,TGTGCCATCAGTGCCCCTGACAGGTACTCTGGAAACACCATATATTTT,CAISAPDRYSGNTIYF
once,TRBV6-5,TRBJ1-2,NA,TGTGCCAGCACCTCTACAGGGACGGATGGCTACACCTTC,CASTSTGTDGYTF
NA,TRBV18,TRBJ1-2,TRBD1,TGTGCCAGCTCACCTCCCTCCCGGACAGGGAAAGACTATGGCTACACCTTC,CASSPPSRTGKDYGYTF
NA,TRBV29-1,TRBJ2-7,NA,TGCAGCGTTGAAAGGGCCTACGAGCAGTACTTC,CSVERAYEQYF
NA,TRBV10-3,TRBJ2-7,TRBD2,TGTGCCATCAGGTCCTCGGGAGGGATCGGCCACGAGCAGTACTTC,CAIRSSGGIGHEQYF
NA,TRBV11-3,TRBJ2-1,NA,TGTGCCAGCAGCATCAGACAGGGGAGGGATGAGCAGTTCTTC,CASSIRQGRDEQFF
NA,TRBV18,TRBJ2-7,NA,TGTGCCAGCTCACCACAACCAGGGTCCTCCTACGAGCAGTACTTC,CASSPQPGSSYEQYF
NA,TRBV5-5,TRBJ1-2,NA,TGTGCCAGCAGCTTGGCCGATGGCAGTGTATACTACACCTTC,CASSLADGSVYYTF
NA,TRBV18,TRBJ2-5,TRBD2,TGTGCCAGCTCACCCCCTAGCGGGAGCGAGACCCAGTACTTC,CASSPPSGSETQYF
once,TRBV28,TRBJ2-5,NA,TGTGCCAGCAGTTTCGGGGGAAAACAAGAGACCCAGTACTTC,CASSFGGKQETQYF
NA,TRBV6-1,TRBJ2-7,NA,TGTGCCAGCAGATCGGGTTCCCCTGCCTACGAGCAGTACTTC,CASRSGSPAYEQYF
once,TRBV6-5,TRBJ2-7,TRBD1,TGTGCCAGCAGTTTCGGGACAGGGGTATCCTACGAGCAGTACTTC,CASSFGTGVSYEQYF
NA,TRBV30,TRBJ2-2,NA,TGTGCCTGGAGGGGCCCGGGGACCCTTACATTCATGAACACCGGGGAGCTGTTTTTT,CAWRGPGTLTFMNTGELFF
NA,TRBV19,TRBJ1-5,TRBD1,TGTGCCAGTAGTATAGCTACAGGGGGCTATCAGCCCCAGCATTTT,CASSIATGGYQPQHF
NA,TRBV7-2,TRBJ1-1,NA,TGTGCCAGCAGCTTTGGGACCGTTAACACTGAAGCTTTCTTT,CASSFGTVNTEAFF
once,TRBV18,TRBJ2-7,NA,TGTGCCAGCTCACCCGATGTTGGGTCCTACGAGCAGTACTTC,CASSPDVGSYEQYF
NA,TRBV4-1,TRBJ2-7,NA,TGCGCCAGCAGCCCGAACGATGTGCGGTCCTACGAGCAGTACTTC,CASSPNDVRSYEQYF
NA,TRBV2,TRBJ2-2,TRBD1,TGTGCCAGCAGCGAGACAGGGGTCACCGGGGAGCTGTTTTTT,CASSETGVTGELFF
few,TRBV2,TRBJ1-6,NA,TGTGCCAGCAGTGTAGGGATCCCGAATTCACCCCTCCACTTT,CASSVGIPNSPLHF
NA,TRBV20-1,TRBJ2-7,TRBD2,TGCAGTGCTACGCTAGCGGACGAGCAGTACTTC,CSATLADEQYF
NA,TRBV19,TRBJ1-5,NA,TGTGCCAGTAGTATAGTTAAGGCAGGAGGTCAGCCCCAGCATTTT,CASSIVKAGGQPQHF
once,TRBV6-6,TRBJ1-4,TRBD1,TGTGCCAGCAGTTACGGCGGGGCAGGGGGCATTGAAAAACTGTTTTTT,CASSYGGAGGIEKLFF
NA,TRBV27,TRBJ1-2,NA,TGTGCCAGCAGTTTAGGGAAAGGGTTCTATGGCTACACCTTC,CASSLGKGFYGYTF
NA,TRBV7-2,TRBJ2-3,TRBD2,TGTGCCAGCAGCTTAGGGTCCGGCGGCGGGAGGGCAGATACGCAGTATTTT,CASSLGSGGGRADTQYF
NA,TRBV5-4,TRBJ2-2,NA,TGTGCCAGCAGTCCGTCCGGGACTTTAAACACCGGGGAGCTGTTTTTT,CASSPSGTLNTGELFF
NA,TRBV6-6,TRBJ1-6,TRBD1,TGTGCCATCCTAAAGTGGGACAGCATTAATTCACCCCTCCACTTT,CAILKWDSINSPLHF
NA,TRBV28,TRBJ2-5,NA,TGTGCCAGCAGTTTAACCCCCCTCAAGGAGACCCAGTACTTC,CASSLTPLKETQYF
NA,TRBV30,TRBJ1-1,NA,TGTGCCTGGATGTCGGGTGCGACTGAAGCTTTCTTT,CAWMSGATEAFF
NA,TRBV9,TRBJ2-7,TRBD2,TGTGCCAGCAGCGCCCACGGGGGGGGCGGGCCCTCCTACGAGCAGTACTTC,CASSAHGGGGPSYEQYF
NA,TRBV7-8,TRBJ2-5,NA,TGTGCCACCAGCGGGTGGTCAGAGACCCAGTACTTC,CATSGWSETQYF
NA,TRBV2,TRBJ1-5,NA,TGTGCCAGCATGCCGGGCATGGGAGGGTTTATCCAGCCCCAGCATTTT,CASMPGMGGFIQPQHF
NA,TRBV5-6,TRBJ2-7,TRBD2,TGTGCCAGCAGCTTGTTAACTAGCGGGGGGTTCTACGAGCAGTACTTC,CASSLLTSGGFYEQYF
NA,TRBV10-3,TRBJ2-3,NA,TGTGCCACCCGACTAGTCTTCACAGATACGCAGTATTTT,CATRLVFTDTQYF
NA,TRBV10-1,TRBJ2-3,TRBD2,TGCGCCAGCAGTGCGGTAGCGGGAGGGTTTGATACGCAGTATTTT,CASSAVAGGFDTQYF
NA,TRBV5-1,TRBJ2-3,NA,TGCGCCAGCCTCGATAGCGGGACAGCAGATACGCAGTATTTT,CASLDSGTADTQYF
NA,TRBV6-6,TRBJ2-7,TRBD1,TGTGCCAGCAGTTACGCCCTGGGACAGGGGGGCTACGAGCAGTACTTC,CASSYALGQGGYEQYF
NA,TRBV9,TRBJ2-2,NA,TGTGCCAGCAGCGGGCGGAAGACCGGGGAGCTGTTTTTT,CASSGRKTGELFF
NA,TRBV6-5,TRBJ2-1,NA,TGTGCCAGCAGTTACGGCTGGACAGCTGTACTCAATGAGCAGTTCTTC,CASSYGWTAVLNEQFF
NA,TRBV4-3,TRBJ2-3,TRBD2,TGCGCCAGCAGCCAGCTAGCGGGAGAGGCAGATACGCAGTATTTT,CASSQLAGEADTQYF